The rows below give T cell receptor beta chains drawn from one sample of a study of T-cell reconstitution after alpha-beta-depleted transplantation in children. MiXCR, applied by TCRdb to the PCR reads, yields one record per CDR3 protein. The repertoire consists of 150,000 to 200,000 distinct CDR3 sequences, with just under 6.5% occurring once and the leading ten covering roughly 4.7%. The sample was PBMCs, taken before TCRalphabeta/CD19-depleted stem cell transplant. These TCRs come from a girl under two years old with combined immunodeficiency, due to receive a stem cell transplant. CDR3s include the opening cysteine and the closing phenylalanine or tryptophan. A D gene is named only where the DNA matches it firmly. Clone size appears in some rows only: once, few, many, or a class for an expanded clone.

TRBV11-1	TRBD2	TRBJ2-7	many	CASSPPEASGVEGYEQYF	TGTGCCAGCAGCCCCCCGGAAGCTAGCGGGGTGGAGGGTTACGAGCAGTACTTC
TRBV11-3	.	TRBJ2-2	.	CASSPDDRPNTGELFF	TGTGCCAGCAGCCCGGATGACAGACCGAACACCGGGGAGCTGTTTTTT
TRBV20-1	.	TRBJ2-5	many	CSAPRGGGGYQETQYF	TGCAGTGCTCCGCGGGGAGGCGGGGGCTACCAAGAGACCCAGTACTTC
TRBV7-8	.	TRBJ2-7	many	CASSLGLGAYEQYF	TGTGCCAGCAGCTTAGGGCTGGGGGCCTACGAGCAGTACTTC
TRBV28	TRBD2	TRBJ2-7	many	CASSLGLGGYEQYF	TGTGCCAGCAGTTTGGGTTTGGGGGGGTACGAGCAGTACTTC
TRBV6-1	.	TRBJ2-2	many	CASSTTMTGPNDTGELFF	TGTGCCAGCAGTACGACTATGACAGGCCCGAACGACACCGGGGAGCTGTTTTTT
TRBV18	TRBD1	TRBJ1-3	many	CASSPHPRTGPSGNTIYF	TGTGCCAGCTCACCACATCCGAGGACAGGTCCTTCTGGAAACACCATATATTTT
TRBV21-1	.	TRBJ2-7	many	CASSKAMGVLASYEQYF	TGTGCCAGCAGCAAAGCTATGGGGGTCCTAGCTTCCTACGAGCAGTACTTC
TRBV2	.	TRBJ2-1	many	CASTSASGDYNEQFF	TGTGCCAGCACGTCCGCCAGTGGGGATTACAATGAGCAGTTCTTC
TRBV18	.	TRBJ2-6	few	CASSTAQGGPGANVLTF	TGTGCCAGCTCCACGGCCCAGGGCGGCCCTGGGGCCAACGTCCTGACTTTC
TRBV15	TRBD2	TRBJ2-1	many	CATSRELAGGSSYNEQFF	TGTGCCACCAGCAGAGAACTAGCGGGAGGGAGCTCCTACAATGAGCAGTTCTTC
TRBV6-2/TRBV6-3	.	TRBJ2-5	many	CASSYPDEKGETQYF	TGTGCCAGCAGTTACCCCGATGAGAAGGGAGAGACCCAGTACTTC
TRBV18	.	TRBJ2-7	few	CASSPGSAAYEQYF	TGTGCCAGCTCACCGGGGAGCGCAGCCTACGAGCAGTACTTC
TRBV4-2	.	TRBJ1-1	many	CASSPGPSYVEAFF	TGTGCCAGCAGCCCCGGGCCGTCCTACGTTGAAGCTTTCTTT
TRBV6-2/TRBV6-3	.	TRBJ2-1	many	CASSSGVSPYNEQFF	TGTGCCAGCAGTTCTGGGGTCTCCCCCTACAATGAGCAGTTCTTC
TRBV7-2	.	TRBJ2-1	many	CASSYGFNEQFF	TGTGCCAGCAGCTACGGGTTTAATGAGCAGTTCTTC
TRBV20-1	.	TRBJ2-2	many	CSARGSSNTGELFF	TGCAGTGCTAGAGGGTCTAGCAACACCGGGGAGCTGTTTTTT
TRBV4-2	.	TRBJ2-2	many	CASSPALFSVGTGELFF	TGTGCCAGCAGCCCTGCTCTCTTCTCGGTGGGGACCGGGGAGCTGTTTTTT
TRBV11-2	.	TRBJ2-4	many	CASSSPIPPEAFLNIQYF	TGTGCCAGCAGCTCCCCAATACCTCCTGAGGCATTCTTAAACATTCAGTACTTC
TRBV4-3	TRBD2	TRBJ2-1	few	CASSSPGLAGGNSYNEQFF	TGCGCCAGCAGCTCGCCGGGACTAGCGGGAGGGAACTCCTACAATGAGCAGTTCTTC
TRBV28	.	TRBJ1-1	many	CASSDGPTEAFF	TGTGCCAGCAGCGACGGGCCCACTGAAGCTTTCTTT
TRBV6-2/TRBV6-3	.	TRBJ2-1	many	CASSATRNNEQFF	TGTGCCAGCAGCGCCACTAGGAACAATGAGCAGTTCTTC
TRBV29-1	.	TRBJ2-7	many	CSVGHGEQYF	TGCAGCGTTGGTCATGGCGAGCAGTACTTC
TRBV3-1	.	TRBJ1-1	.	CASSQDLGSTEAFF	TGTGCCAGCAGCCAAGATCTGGGGTCCACTGAAGCTTTCTTT
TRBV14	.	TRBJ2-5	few	CASSQLDNRGRRTQYF	TGTGCCAGCAGCCAATTAGACAATCGGGGGCGGCGGACCCAGTACTTC
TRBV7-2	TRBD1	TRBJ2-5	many	CASSLRDRRETQYF	TGTGCCAGCAGCTTACGGGACAGAAGGGAGACCCAGTACTTC
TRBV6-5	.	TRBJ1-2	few	CASSLHQGDLSYGYTF	TGTGCCAGCAGCTTACACCAGGGTGATCTTAGCTATGGCTACACCTTC
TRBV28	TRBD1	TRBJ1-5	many	CASSRPGGRGNQPQHF	TGTGCCAGCAGTCGTCCAGGGGGCCGGGGCAATCAGCCCCAGCATTTT